These 8 T cell receptor beta chains were sequenced from one sample in a study of T cells in severe cutaneous drug reactions. The donors had carbamazepine-induced Stevens-Johnson syndrome or toxic epidermal necrolysis. The iRepertoire multiplex PCR system with TCR subtype-specific primers built both bulk and single-cell libraries. After re-calling the multiplex PCR reads, TCRdb lists one entry per CDR3 protein, DNA absent. There are roughly 7,000 distinct CDR3 sequences in the sample, with around 30% held by the top ten. Sequencing was performed on cells from a skin blister. These receptors were obtained from a human donor with toxic epidermal necrolysis, a severe cutaneous drug reaction.

This clonotype is called medium-sized (0.01 to 0.1%) based on its frequency. The chain uses TRBV19 and TRBJ2-7; TCRdb returns TRBD2, unconfirmable since there is no DNA. This CDR3 has 15 amino acids. CDR1 LNHDA and CDR2 SQIVND come from the germline V gene (reference sequence). The CDR3 here is CASSTTSGRSYEQYF.

The chain recombines TRBV28 with TRBJ1-3; TCRdb outputs TRBD1, but without DNA this stays unchecked. This CDR3 spans 16 amino acids. CDR1 is MDHEN, CDR2 SYDVKM, per germline. CDR3 residues: CASSDTGGYSGNTIYF. The full variable domain, rest sourced from reference TRBV28 and TRBJ1-3, is DVKVTQSSRYLVKRTGEKVFLECVQDMDHENMFWYRQDPGLGLRLIYFSYDVKMKEKGDIPEGYSVSREKKERFSLILESASTNQTSMYLCASSDTGGYSGNTIYFGEGSWLTVV.

This chain uses TRBV12-3 or TRBV12-4 with TRBJ1-2. There are 12 residues in the CDR3. This CDR3 is CASSLGVYGYTF.

This chain connects TRBV28 to TRBJ2-3; TCRdb's D gene call, TRBD2, goes unchecked for lack of DNA. This CDR3 is 20 amino acids long. Germline CDR1 is MDHEN and CDR2 is SYDVKM. CDR3 protein: CASSSHRERGRAGGTDTQYF.

This rearrangement joins TRBV28 to TRBJ1-4. In germline, CDR1 is MDHEN, CDR2 SYDVKM. This CDR3 has 13 residues. The chain's CDR3 is CASSLWSGEKLFF. Based on the CDR3 plus reference TRBV28 and TRBJ1-4, the full variable domain is DVKVTQSSRYLVKRTGEKVFLECVQDMDHENMFWYRQDPGLGLRLIYFSYDVKMKEKGDIPEGYSVSREKKERFSLILESASTNQTSMYLCASSLWSGEKLFFGSGTQLSVL.

This chain joins TRBV27 and TRBJ2-7; absent DNA, TCRdb's TRBD2 call cannot be checked. The CDR3 length is 13 residues. CDR1 is MNHEY, CDR2 SMNVEV, per germline (reference sequence). The chain's CDR3 is CASMGLAPWEQYF.

The chain recombines TRBV19 with TRBJ1-2; the TCRdb call, TRBD1, lacks DNA for checking. CDR3 size: 16 residues. The V gene's germline CDR1 is LNHDA and CDR2 SQIVND (reference sequence). The CDR3 sequence: CASSTPGWGAYYGYTF.

The rearrangement uses TRBV20-1 and TRBJ2-7; TCRdb outputs TRBD2, but without DNA this stays unchecked. Germline CDR1 DFQATT, CDR2 SNEGSKA (reference sequence). The CDR3 extends over 17 amino acids. CDR3 region: CSASIIAGGPNVYEQYF.